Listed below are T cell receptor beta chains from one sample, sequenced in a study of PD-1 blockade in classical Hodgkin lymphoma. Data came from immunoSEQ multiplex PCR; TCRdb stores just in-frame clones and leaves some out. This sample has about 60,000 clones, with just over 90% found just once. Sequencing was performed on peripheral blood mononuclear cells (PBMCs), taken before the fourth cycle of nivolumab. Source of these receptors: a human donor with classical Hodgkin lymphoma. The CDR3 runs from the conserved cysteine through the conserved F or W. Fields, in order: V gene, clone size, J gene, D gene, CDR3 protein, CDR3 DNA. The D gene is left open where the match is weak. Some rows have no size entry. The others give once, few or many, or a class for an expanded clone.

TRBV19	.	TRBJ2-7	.	CASSTWGGAEYEQYF	TGTGCCAGTAGTACGTGGGGGGGCGCCGAGTACGAGCAGTACTTC
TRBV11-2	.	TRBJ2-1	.	CASSSPPDVSYNEQFF	TGTGCCAGCAGCTCGCCCCCGGACGTCTCCTACAATGAGCAGTTCTTC
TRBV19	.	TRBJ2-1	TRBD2	CASSLSGTYGDEQFF	TGTGCCAGCTCTCTTAGCGGGACCTACGGCGATGAGCAGTTCTTC
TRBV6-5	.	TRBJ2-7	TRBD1	CASSYWTGPYEQYF	TGTGCCAGCAGTTACTGGACAGGGCCCTACGAGCAGTACTTC
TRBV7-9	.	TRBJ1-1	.	CASKKIPGHLNTEAFF	TGTGCCAGCAAAAAAATACCGGGACACTTGAACACTGAAGCTTTCTTT
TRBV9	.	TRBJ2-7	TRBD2	CASSPGLAVYEQYF	TGTGCCAGCAGCCCAGGACTAGCGGTCTACGAGCAGTACTTC
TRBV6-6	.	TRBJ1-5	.	CASIGTIGEPQHF	TGTGCCAGTATAGGGACAATTGGCGAGCCCCAGCATTTT
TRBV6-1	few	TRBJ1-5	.	CASGQVGNQPQHF	TGTGCCAGCGGCCAGGTTGGCAATCAGCCCCAGCATTTT
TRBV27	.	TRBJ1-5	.	CASSLLGANQPQHF	TGTGCCAGCAGTTTATTGGGGGCGAATCAGCCCCAGCATTTT
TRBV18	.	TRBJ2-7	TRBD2	CASSRGEPTSGISEQYF	TGTGCCAGCTCACGGGGGGAGCCGACTAGCGGGATTTCCGAGCAGTACTTC
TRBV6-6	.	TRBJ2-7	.	CASSYSIGYEQYF	TGTGCCAGCAGTTACTCGATCGGATACGAGCAGTACTTC
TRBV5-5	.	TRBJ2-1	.	CASSLGLYNEQFF	TGTGCCAGCAGCTTGGGGCTCTACAATGAGCAGTTCTTC
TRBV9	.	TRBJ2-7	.	CASSAIGPGEQYF	TGTGCCAGCAGCGCCATCGGGCCCGGGGAGCAGTACTTC
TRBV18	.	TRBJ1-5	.	CASSPGVGNQPQHF	TGTGCCAGCTCACCAGGGGTTGGCAATCAGCCCCAGCATTTT
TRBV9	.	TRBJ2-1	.	CASSVGLKASGEQFF	TGTGCCAGCAGCGTGGGTCTGAAAGCAAGCGGTGAGCAGTTCTTC
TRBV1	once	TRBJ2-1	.	CTRQGAINEQFF	TGCACCAGACAGGGGGCGATCAATGAGCAGTTCTTC
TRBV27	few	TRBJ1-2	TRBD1	CASSSRQGAIYGYTF	TGTGCCAGCAGTTCCCGACAGGGCGCCATCTATGGCTACACCTTC
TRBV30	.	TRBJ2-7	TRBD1	CAWSELTGLSEQYF	TGTGCCTGGAGTGAACTGACAGGGCTTAGCGAGCAGTACTTC
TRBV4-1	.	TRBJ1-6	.	CASSQESGNSPLHF	TGCGCCAGCAGCCAGGAAAGCGGGAATTCACCCCTCCACTTT
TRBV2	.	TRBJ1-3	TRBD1	CASSPQGAGGNTIYF	TGTGCCAGCAGTCCTCAGGGGGCTGGTGGAAACACCATATATTTT
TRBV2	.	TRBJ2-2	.	CATGRLGAITGELFF	TGTGCCACCGGCCGGTTAGGGGCGATCACCGGGGAGCTGTTTTTT
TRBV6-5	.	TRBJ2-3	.	CASSFQGGQDTQYF	TGTGCCAGCAGTTTTCAGGGTGGGCAAGATACGCAGTATTTT
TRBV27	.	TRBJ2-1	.	CARRGEVYNEQFF	TGTGCCAGGAGGGGGGAGGTCTACAATGAGCAGTTCTTC
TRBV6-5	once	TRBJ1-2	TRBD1	CASSADRDYGYTF	TGTGCCAGCAGTGCTGACAGGGACTATGGCTACACCTTC
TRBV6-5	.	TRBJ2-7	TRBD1	CASSYSEGQVSYEQYF	TGTGCCAGCAGTTACTCCGAGGGACAGGTCTCCTACGAGCAGTACTTC
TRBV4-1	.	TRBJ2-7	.	CASSQDKTGGAYEQYF	TGCGCCAGCAGCCAAGATAAAACAGGGGGGGCCTACGAGCAGTACTTC
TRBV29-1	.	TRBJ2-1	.	CSVRVTYNEQFF	TGCAGCGTTAGGGTTACATACAATGAGCAGTTCTTC
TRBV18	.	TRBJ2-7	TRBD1	CASSSTGVPSSYEQYF	TGTGCCAGCTCATCGACAGGGGTTCCGAGCTCCTACGAGCAGTACTTC
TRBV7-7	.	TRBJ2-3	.	CASSSLQGTDTQYF	TGTGCTAGCAGCTCCCTACAGGGAACAGATACGCAGTATTTT
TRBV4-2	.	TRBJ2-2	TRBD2	CASSPMSAGEAGELFF	TGTGCCAGCAGCCCGATGAGCGCGGGAGAAGCCGGGGAGCTGTTTTTT
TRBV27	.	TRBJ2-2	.	CASSLPDHTGELFF	TGTGCCAGCAGTTTACCAGACCACACCGGGGAGCTGTTTTTT
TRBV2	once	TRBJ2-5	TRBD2	CASRGLGLGVETQYF	TGTGCCAGCAGGGGACTAGGACTCGGGGTAGAGACCCAGTACTTC
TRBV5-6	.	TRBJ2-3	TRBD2	CASSKRLAFEVTQYF	TGTGCCAGCAGCAAAAGACTAGCCTTCGAGGTTACGCAGTATTTT
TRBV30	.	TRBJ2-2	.	CAWSRGTIGELFF	TGTGCCTGGAGTCGCGGCACCATCGGGGAGCTGTTTTTT
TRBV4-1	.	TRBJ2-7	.	CASSPPGHSYEQYF	TGCGCCAGCAGCCCCCCGGGACACTCCTACGAGCAGTACTTC
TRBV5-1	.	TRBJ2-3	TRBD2	CASSSIAGTSTDTQYF	TGCGCCAGCAGCTCTATAGCGGGGACGAGCACAGATACGCAGTATTTT
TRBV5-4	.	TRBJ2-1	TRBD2	CASSLDLAGVNEQFF	TGTGCCAGCAGCTTGGATCTAGCGGGAGTCAATGAGCAGTTCTTC
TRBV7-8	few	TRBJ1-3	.	CASSPMDPYSGNTIYF	TGTGCCAGCAGCCCGATGGACCCATACTCTGGAAACACCATATATTTT
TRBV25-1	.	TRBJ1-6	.	CASGGSYNSPLHF	TGTGCCAGCGGGGGCAGCTATAATTCACCCCTCCACTTT
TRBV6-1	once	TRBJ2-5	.	CASREKSWVGQETQYF	TGTGCCAGCAGGGAAAAGAGCTGGGTGGGCCAAGAGACCCAGTACTTC